The T cell receptor beta chain under discussion was sequenced for a study of identical twins. TCRdb reanalysed the 5' RACE reads using MiXCR and keeps one entry per CDR3 protein. The sample holds a few hundred thousand distinct CDR3 sequences, approximately 8.6% seen once. The CDR3 covers 15 residues. Germline V CDR1 and CDR2: DFQATT, SNEGSKA (reference sequence). General study findings and limits: Out-of-frame beta chain sequences displayed weaker excess sharing between twins.

In its sample, this clonotype was seen a few times. What it binds is not known. The junction departs from the called germline gene at one end, perhaps through a read error. These records were also assigned to another study, of yellow fever vaccine responses in identical twins.

Input material: CD8+ T cells sorted from blood. This sequence originates from a woman between 18 and 30 years old in good health. The V gene is TRBV20-1, the J gene TRBJ2-7; perhaps D is TRBD1 or TRBD2 (5 bases each). The CDR3 DNA sequence: TGCAGTTCTAGAGAAGATTGGGGGACCACCTACGAGCAGTACTTC. The encoded protein is CSSREDWGTTYEQYF.